This T cell receptor beta chain was sequenced during a study of T cells in Graves' hyperthyroidism and ophthalmopathy. Across the study: At the time of initial diagnosis and before any treatment, peripheral blood was collected.

The sample holds many counts of this clonotype. Authors of the study amplified TCR beta CDR3 regions from RNA transcripts. RT-PCR in the first round (using the HTBI primer set) targeted the TCR CDR3. TCRdb reprocessed the multiplex PCR reads via MiXCR and lists one record per CDR3 protein. The sample lists around 250,000 distinct CDR3 sequences; about a sixth were seen once. Fresh peripheral blood, 9.5 to 10 ml of it, supplied the PBMCs. Sequencing input: blood. This sequence originates from a woman younger than 35 with Graves' ophthalmopathy.

The CDR3 loop reads CASSEEAPGNTEAFF. CDR3 DNA: TGTGCCAGCAGTGAAGAGGCCCCAGGGAACACTGAAGCTTTCTTT. The V and J genes are TRBV6-1 and TRBJ1-1; no reliable D call. CDR1 is MNHNS, CDR2 SASEGT, per germline. There are 15 residues in the CDR3. Trimming stripped 1 base from V and 1 base from J, with 10 bases between.